The clone carrying this TCR beta chain was counted only a few times. This sample is part of a study of blood T cell repertoires in COVID-19. Generated by immunoSEQ multiplex PCR, the TCRdb table keeps only in-frame clones and is missing some. This table holds around 270,000 clones, more than 85% found once. Sequences were obtained from peripheral blood. This receptor was obtained from a young man with acute or convalescent COVID-19.

CDR3 coding DNA: TGTGCCAGCAGCCAACAGGCGAACACTGAAGCTTTCTTT. Amino acid sequence: CASSQQANTEAFF. The chain carries TRBV14 and TRBJ1-1; no clear D. The CDR3 is 13 amino acids. V dropped 2 bases and J dropped 1 base, with 5 bases sitting between them. Looked up from germline, CDR1 is SGHDN and CDR2 is FVKESK.